This TCR beta chain was identified in a study of T cell responses to AZD1222 COVID-19 vaccine. A word on this clone: Its antigen is not known. This CDR3 is also generated by other DNA sequences in the sample.

Broader study findings: Only after the peak T cell response were repertoires sampled. A reported finding is that nearly half of spike-specific TCRs target unmutated variant regions. Spike-specific TCRs gained breadth and depth after people received two AZD1222 doses. Donor demographics were predominantly white British with a female majority; clonal diversity may be underestimated.

Trimming removed 0 bases at V and 1 base at J, with 9 bases between. Looked up from germline, CDR1 is SGDLS and CDR2 is YYNGEE. CDR3 length equals 15 residues. Sequencing used immunoSEQ multiplex PCR; TCRdb keeps in-frame clones, though not all of them. Among 200,000 to 250,000 clones listed, around 94% were seen once. The specimen was peripheral blood, collected 28 days after the second dose of the MenACWY control vaccine. The source of this sequence is an adult who received the MenACWY meningococcal vaccine as a control. The chain has TRBV9 and TRBJ2-3; D possibly corresponds to TRBD2 (6 bases). The CDR3 coding sequence is TGTGCCAGCAGCGTAGTTGGCGGGGGCACAGATACGCAGTATTTT. This gives the protein CASSVVGGGTDTQYF.